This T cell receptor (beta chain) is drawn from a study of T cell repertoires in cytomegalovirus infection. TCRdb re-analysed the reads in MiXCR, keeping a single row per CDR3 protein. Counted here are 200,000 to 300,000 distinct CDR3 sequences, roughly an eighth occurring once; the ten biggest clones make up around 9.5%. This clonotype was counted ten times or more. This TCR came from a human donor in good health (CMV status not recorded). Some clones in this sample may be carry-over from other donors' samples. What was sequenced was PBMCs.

CDR3 in amino acids: CASSPRTDHTDTQYF. In DNA, the CDR3 is TGTGCCAGCAGCCCCAGGACGGACCACACAGATACGCAGTATTTT. V usage is TRBV11-1 and J usage is TRBJ2-3; D is undetermined. Trimming pared 5 bases from V and 2 bases from J, leaving 14 bases between. Germline V gene lookup returns CDR1 SGHAT and CDR2 FQDESV (reference sequence). The CDR3 runs 15 residues.